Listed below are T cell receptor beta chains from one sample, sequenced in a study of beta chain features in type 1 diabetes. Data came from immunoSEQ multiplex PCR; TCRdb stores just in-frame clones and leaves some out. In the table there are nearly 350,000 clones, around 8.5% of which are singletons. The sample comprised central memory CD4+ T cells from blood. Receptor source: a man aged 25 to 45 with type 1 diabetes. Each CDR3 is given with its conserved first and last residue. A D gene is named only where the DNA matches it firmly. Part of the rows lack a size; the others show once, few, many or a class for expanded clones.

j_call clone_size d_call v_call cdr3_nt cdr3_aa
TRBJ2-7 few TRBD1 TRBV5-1 TGCGCCAGCAGACACCCGGGACAGGGGTACGAGCAGTACTTC CASRHPGQGYEQYF
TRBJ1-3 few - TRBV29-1 TGCAGCGTTGGCGCCAGCTCTGGAAACACCATATATTTT CSVGASSGNTIYF
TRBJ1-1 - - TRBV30 TGTGCAGTGGAGGGTCTACAGGAGATTGAAGCTTTCTTT CAVEGLQEIEAFF
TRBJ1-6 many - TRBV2 TGTGCCCGCAGGGCGAGTAATTCACCCCTCCACTTT CARRASNSPLHF
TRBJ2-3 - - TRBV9 TGTGCCAGCAGCGAGAAGCAGGGGAGCACAGATACGCAGTATTTT CASSEKQGSTDTQYF
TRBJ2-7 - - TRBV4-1 TGCGCCAGCAGCCAAGAGCGGGTAGGGGATCCGAGAGTCAGGGAGCAGTACTTC CASSQERVGDPRVREQYF
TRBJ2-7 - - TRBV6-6 TGTGCCAGCAGTTTAAGACAGGAGCAGTACTTC CASSLRQEQYF
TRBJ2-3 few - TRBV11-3 TGTGCCAGCAGCGGGCGGACAGATACGCAGTATTTT CASSGRTDTQYF
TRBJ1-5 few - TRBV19 TGTGCCAGTAGTATAACCCCTATCGGCAATCAGCCCCAGCATTTT CASSITPIGNQPQHF
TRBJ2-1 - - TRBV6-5 TGTGCCAGCAGTTCCCCCGGCGGGCTCCGCGAGCAGTTCTTC CASSSPGGLREQFF
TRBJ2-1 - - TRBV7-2 TGCGCCAGCAGCCAATCGGGCGGAAGGGGCTACCATGAGCAGTTCTTC CASSQSGGRGYHEQFF
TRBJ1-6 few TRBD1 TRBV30 TGTGCCTGGGGACAGGGAATCGACAATTCACCCCTCCACTTT CAWGQGIDNSPLHF
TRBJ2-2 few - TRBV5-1 TGCGCCAGCACTAATAGGGACGGGAACACCGGGGAGCTGTTTTTT CASTNRDGNTGELFF
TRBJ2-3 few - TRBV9 TGTGCCAGCAGCGCTATCGGGGTTGTTGATACGCAGTATTTT CASSAIGVVDTQYF
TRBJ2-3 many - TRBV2 TGTGCCAGCAGTGTGATCCTGAGCACAGATACGCAGTATTTT CASSVILSTDTQYF
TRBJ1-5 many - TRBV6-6 TGTGCCAGCAGCCAGGAGCAGGGGAATCAGCCCCAGCATTTT CASSQEQGNQPQHF
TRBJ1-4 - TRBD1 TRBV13 TGTGCCAGCAGCAGAGGACAGGGGTCTAATGAAAAACTGTTTTTT CASSRGQGSNEKLFF
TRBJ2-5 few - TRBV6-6 TGTGCCAGCAGCCACATCCAGACCCAGTACTTC CASSHIQTQYF
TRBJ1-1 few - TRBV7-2 TGTGCCAGCAGCTACGGCCAAGTAACTGAAGCTTTCTTT CASSYGQVTEAFF
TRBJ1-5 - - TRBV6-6 TGTGCCAGCAGTCTGGGACCCTACCCTAGCAATCAGCCCCAGCATTTT CASSLGPYPSNQPQHF
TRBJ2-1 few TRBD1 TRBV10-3 TGTGCCATCAGTGAAAGGGGGCAGAAAAATGAGCAGTTCTTC CAISERGQKNEQFF
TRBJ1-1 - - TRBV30 TGTGCCTGGTCGGACTCGAACACTGAAGCTTTCTTT CAWSDSNTEAFF
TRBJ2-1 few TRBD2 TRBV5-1 TGCGCCAGCAGCTTGAGGGGACTAGCGGGGAGGGGCGATGAGCAGTTCTTC CASSLRGLAGRGDEQFF
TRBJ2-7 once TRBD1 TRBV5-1 TGCGCCAGCAGTCCTAGGTTGGACAGGGTCTACGAGCAGTACTTC CASSPRLDRVYEQYF
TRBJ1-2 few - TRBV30 TGTGCCTGGTCTACCTCGGGAGGGGGAAGTCCCAACACCTTC CAWSTSGGGSPNTF
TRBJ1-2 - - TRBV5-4 TGTGCCAGCAGCTTGGGTACGGTGGGACCCAACTATGGCTACACCTTC CASSLGTVGPNYGYTF
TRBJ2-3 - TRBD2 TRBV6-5 TGTGCCAGCAGTTACAGTAGCGGGGGGGCCTGGGATACGCAGTATTTT CASSYSSGGAWDTQYF
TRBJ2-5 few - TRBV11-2 TGTGCCAGCGGACGGGGGATCCAAGAGACCCAGTACTTC CASGRGIQETQYF
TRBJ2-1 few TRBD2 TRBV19 TGTGCCAGTAGTATTCGGGGGGGCGACACCCACAATGAGCAGTTCTTC CASSIRGGDTHNEQFF
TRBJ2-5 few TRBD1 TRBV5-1 TGCGCCAGCAGCCGAGACAGGGGGTTCCAAGAGACCCAGTACTTC CASSRDRGFQETQYF
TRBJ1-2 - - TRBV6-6 TGTGCCAGCAGTTACGAAGATGGCTACACCTTC CASSYEDGYTF
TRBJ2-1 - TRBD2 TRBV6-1 TGTGCCAGCAGTGTTAGCGGGGGGGCGGAAGAGCAGTTCTTC CASSVSGGAEEQFF
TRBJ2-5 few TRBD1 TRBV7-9 TGTGCCAGCAGCTTAAAGTTTGGACAGGGAGCAGAGACCCAGTACTTC CASSLKFGQGAETQYF
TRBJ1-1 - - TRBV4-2 TGTGCCAGCAGCCAAGCGCTGGGGTACACTGAAGCTTTCTTT CASSQALGYTEAFF
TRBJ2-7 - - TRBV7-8 TGTGCCAGCAGCCCCCCAGGCGCCTACCTGGAGTACTTC CASSPPGAYLEYF
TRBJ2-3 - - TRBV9 TGTGCCAGCAGCCCCCCCGCAGATACGCAGTATTTT CASSPPADTQYF
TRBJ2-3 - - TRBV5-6 TGTGCCAGCAGCTTGGGGGGGTCGTATACGCAGTATTTT CASSLGGSYTQYF
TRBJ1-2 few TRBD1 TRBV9 TGTGCCAGCAGCGTAGCGATGGGACAGTTCTATGGCTACACCTTC CASSVAMGQFYGYTF
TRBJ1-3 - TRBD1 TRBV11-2 TGTGCCAGCAGTCGGACAGGGCGCGAGGACACCATATATTTT CASSRTGREDTIYF
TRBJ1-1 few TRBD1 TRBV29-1 TGCAGCGCCGGACAGGGGGGCGGGCAAGCTTTCTTT CSAGQGGGQAFF
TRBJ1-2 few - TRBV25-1 TGTGCCAGCAGTGAATATCGGGGGCCACTAAAAGGCTACACCTTC CASSEYRGPLKGYTF
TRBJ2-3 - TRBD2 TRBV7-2 TGTGCCAGCAGCTTAAATCCAGCGGGGCTCACAGATACGCAGTATTTT CASSLNPAGLTDTQYF